These 25 T cell receptor beta chains originate from one sample sequenced in a study of PD-L1 blockade in urothelial cancer. Profiling relied on immunoSEQ multiplex PCR, and the TCRdb table lists in-frame clones only, not all of them. The data contain some 53,000 clones, about 72% of them singletons. The specimen was PBMCs, collected around atezolizumab (anti-PD-L1) treatment. Every receptor here comes from a man between 65 and 85 years old with urothelial cancer.

V and J are TRBV7-2 and TRBJ2-7; D is unclear. Trimming shortened V by 4 bases and J by 7 bases, and 14 bases separated the two germline ends. CDR1 and CDR2 (germline): SGHTA, FQGNSA. This CDR3 contains 13 residues. CDR3 DNA sequence: TGTGCCAGCAGCTCTCATAAAAAGAGTGAGCAGTACTTC. This translates into CASSSHKKSEQYF.

The chain is built from TRBV7-3 and TRBJ2-1; maybe TRBD2 (5 bases). V gave up 0 bases and J gave up 7 bases, with 13 bases separating them. The CDR3 is 15 residues long. CDR1 SGHTA and CDR2 FQGTGA come from the germline V gene. The CDR3 sequence: CASSLTWGVGNEQFF. The CDR3 nucleotides read TGTGCCAGCAGCTTAACATGGGGAGTGGGGAATGAGCAGTTCTTC.

The chain couples TRBV19 to TRBJ2-3; 7 bases map to TRBD1. The CDR3 spans 15 residues. The ends lost 3 bases at V and 3 bases at J; junction bases unmatched: 6. Per the germline V gene, CDR1 is LNHDA and CDR2 is SQIVND (reference sequence). The CDR3 DNA is TGTGCCAGTAGTATTGGTGCAGGGGGTACAGATACGCAGTATTTT. It is translated as CASSIGAGGTDTQYF.

This sequence joins TRBV18 and TRBJ1-1; 8 bases are shared with TRBD1. The CDR3 extends over 14 amino acids. The junction had 8 bases not matched to a gene; V was cut back by 6 bases and J by 5 bases. Germline V CDR1 and CDR2: KGHSH, LQKENI. This CDR3 is CASSQDRGITEAFF. CDR3 bases: TGTGCCAGCTCGCAAGACAGGGGTATTACTGAAGCTTTCTTT.

The J gene is TRBJ1-3, the V gene TRBV5-6; TRBD1 is a possible D gene (5 bases). V dropped 0 bases and J dropped 4 bases, with 11 bases sitting between them. The CDR3 loop spans 15 amino acids. The germline V gene has CDR1 SGHDT and CDR2 YYEEEE. In DNA form, the CDR3 reads TGTGCCAGCAGCTTGGGAACGGGGGTAGGAAACACCATATATTTT. This encodes CASSLGTGVGNTIYF. The full variable domain, its missing parts supplied by reference TRBV5-6 and TRBJ1-3, is DAGVTQSPTHLIKTRGQQVTLRCSPKSGHDTVSWYQQALGQGPQFIFQYYEEEERQRGNFPDRFSGHQFPNYSSELNVNALLLGDSALYLCASSLGTGVGNTIYFGEGSWLTVV.

V is TRBV7-3 and J is TRBJ1-1; no clear D gene. V lost 5 bases and J lost 8, with 15 bases in between. Germline loops: CDR1 SGHTA, CDR2 FQGTGA. CDR3 length: 13 amino acids. CDR3 in DNA: TGTGCCAGCAGCCAAAGCGGTACAGTAGAAGCTTTCTTT. It specifies CASSQSGTVEAFF.

The V and J genes are TRBV13 and TRBJ2-3, with a weak D call TRBD1 (5 bases). This CDR3 has 15 residues. The V gene's germline CDR1 is PRHDT and CDR2 FYEKMQ (reference sequence). The V end was cut by 1 base, the J end by 4 bases, with 12 bases between. CDR3 protein: CASSLEAGIADTQYF. The CDR3 DNA sequence: TGTGCCAGCAGCTTAGAGGCAGGGATCGCAGATACGCAGTATTTT.

This chain joins TRBV7-2 and TRBJ1-1; no firm D call. V was cut by 1 base and J by 1 base, with 10 bases left in between. The CDR3 covers 15 residues. The V gene's germline CDR1 is SGHTA and CDR2 FQGNSA. The CDR3 DNA reads TGTGCCAGCAGCTTAGAAATGCGGGGGAACACTGAAGCTTTCTTT. Translation: CASSLEMRGNTEAFF.

The chain has TRBV11-2 and TRBJ2-1; the D gene is possibly TRBD1 (6 bases). Germline CDR1 reads SGHAT; CDR2 reads FQNNGV. V was shortened by 4 bases and J by 6 bases, with 16 bases between the two germline ends. The CDR3 is made up of 15 amino acids. The CDR3 DNA reads TGTGCCAGCAGCTCACTTCGGACAGCACTCAATGAGCAGTTCTTC. Protein sequence: CASSSLRTALNEQFF.

The chain links TRBV2 to TRBJ1-1; D is unresolved. The CDR3 spans 13 residues. Germline V gene sequence: CDR1 SNHLY, CDR2 FYNNEI. V was trimmed by 4 bases and J by 0 bases, leaving 6 bases between them. The CDR3 DNA follows: TGTGCCAGCAGTGTGACTGTGAACACTGAAGCTTTCTTT. Residues: CASSVTVNTEAFF.

The J gene is TRBJ2-7, the V gene TRBV5-5; TRBD2 matches at 12 bases. Germline V gene data show CDR1 as SGHKS and CDR2 as YYEKEE (reference sequence). The CDR3 loop spans 17 amino acids. The V and J ends lost 0 bases and 1 base, in that order; junction bases with no gene match: 5. The CDR3 sequence is CASSLGTSGAYSYEQYF. CDR3 sequence (DNA): TGTGCCAGCAGCTTGGGGACTAGCGGGGCGTATTCCTACGAGCAGTACTTC.

This clone was detected only once. The chain recombines TRBV28 with TRBJ2-3; 10 bases align to TRBD1. The CDR3 runs 16 residues. The germline V gene has CDR1 MDHEN and CDR2 SYDVKM. The V segment lost 5 bases and the J segment 5 bases; nucleotides outside the gene matches: 10. Written as DNA, the CDR3 is TGTGCCAGCAGTGCCACCGGGACAGGGGCGAAAGATACGCAGTATTTT. It encodes CASSATGTGAKDTQYF.

The chain recombines TRBV9 with TRBJ2-5, with 7 bases lining up with TRBD2. This CDR3 comprises 15 residues. J was trimmed by 5 bases and V by 0 bases; bases with no gene match: 7. Germline CDR1 is SGDLS and CDR2 is YYNGEE. The CDR3 loop is CASSVDLGGEETQYF. The CDR3 DNA reads TGTGCCAGCAGCGTAGACCTGGGGGGGGAGGAGACCCAGTACTTC.

This chain uses TRBV14 with TRBJ2-5; 12 nucleotides match TRBD1. The CDR3 is made up of 16 amino acids. The trim removed 4 bases at V and 7 bases at J, leaving 10 bases unmatched. From germline, CDR1 is SGHDN and CDR2 FVKESK. CDR3 nucleotides: TGTGCCAGCAGCCCTTCGGGACAGGGGGCCAAGGGGACCCAGTACTTC. It specifies CASSPSGQGAKGTQYF.

J is TRBJ1-2 and V is TRBV19; D might be TRBD1 (6 bases). Germline-derived CDR1 and CDR2 are LNHDA and SQIVND (reference sequence). The CDR3 is made up of 14 amino acids. Trimming took 3 bases from V and 4 from J, leaving 12 bases between them. The CDR3 region is CASSISGDLYGYTF. The CDR3 DNA is TGTGCCAGTAGTATCTCAGGGGATCTCTATGGCTACACCTTC.

Only a few counts were recorded for this clone. The CDR3: CASRDSRGNSPLHF. The CDR3 DNA reads TGTGCCAGCCGGGACAGCCGGGGGAATTCACCCCTCCACTTT. V and J are TRBV27 and TRBJ1-6; the match to TRBD1 covers 7 bases. Trimming cost V 8 bases and J 7 bases; bases outside gene matches: 8. Germline V gene data show CDR1 as MNHEY and CDR2 as SMNVEV (reference sequence). This CDR3 comprises 14 residues.

In its sample, this clone was seen a few times. This chain connects TRBV5-5 to TRBJ2-7; TRBD2 matches at 12 bases. This CDR3 contains 15 residues. The J segment lost 3 bases and the V segment lost 4 bases, leaving 5 bases of the junction unmatched. CDR1 SGHKS and CDR2 YYEKEE come from the germline V gene (reference sequence). CDR3 region: CASSPGLAGFYEQYF. The CDR3 DNA reads as TGTGCCAGCAGCCCCGGACTAGCGGGATTCTACGAGCAGTACTTC.

The CDR3 spells CASGSRSSGNTIYF. In nucleotides, the CDR3 is TGTGCCAGCGGATCACGGAGCTCTGGAAACACCATATATTTT. The chain recombines TRBV6-1 with TRBJ1-3; D is unresolved. CDR1 is MNHNS, CDR2 SASEGT, per germline. The CDR3 consists of 14 residues. Trimming left V 8 bases short and J 0 bases short, with 11 bases between.

The chain employs TRBV19 and TRBJ1-3; D is uncertain. Germline V gene data show CDR1 as LNHDA and CDR2 as SQIVND (reference sequence). The CDR3 consists of 16 residues. V lost 2 bases to trimming and J lost 8 bases, with 19 bases between them. The CDR3 protein is CASSISSVLTSDTIYF. The DNA for the CDR3 is TGTGCCAGTAGTATATCTTCGGTTTTAACCTCCGACACCATATATTTT.

Only a few counts were recorded for this clone. The chain joins TRBV18 to TRBJ2-3, with TRBD1 identical over 9 bases. After removal of 6 bases from V and 1 base from J, the junction contained 5 bases not matched to a gene. Germline CDR1 KGHSH, CDR2 LQKENI. The CDR3 sequence is 15 residues long. The CDR3 here is CASSPGTGRTDTQYF. The CDR3 coding sequence is TGTGCCAGCTCTCCCGGGACAGGGCGCACAGATACGCAGTATTTT.

The rearrangement links TRBV11-2 to TRBJ2-1; 8 nucleotides agree with TRBD2. After removal of 5 bases from V and 4 bases from J, the junction contained 4 bases not matched to a gene. Germline CDR1 reads SGHAT; CDR2 reads FQNNGV. The length of the CDR3 is 14 residues. CDR3 sequence: CASSRGGRYNEQFF. CDR3 nucleotides: TGTGCCAGCAGCCGGGGGGGCCGATACAATGAGCAGTTCTTC.

The chain carries TRBV10-3 and TRBJ2-7; D may be TRBD1 (6 bases). The CDR3 sequence is 14 residues long. The germline V gene has CDR1 ENHRY and CDR2 SYGVKD. The ends were cut back, 2 bases at V and 1 base at J, with 9 bases in the middle. In DNA form, the CDR3 reads TGTGCCATCAGTGAGGACAGGAGATCCTACGAGCAGTACTTC. As protein: CAISEDRRSYEQYF.

V gene TRBV5-1 combines with J gene TRBJ2-1, with 9 bases aligning to TRBD2. This CDR3 spans 17 amino acids. The junction had 12 bases not matched to a gene; V was cut back by 0 bases and J by 8 bases. In germline, CDR1 is SGHRS, CDR2 YFSETQ. The DNA of the CDR3 is TGCGCCAGCAGCTTGGCGGTGCGGGGGGGCGGTGGGGATGAGCAGTTCTTC. It yields the protein CASSLAVRGGGGDEQFF.

The V and J genes are TRBV13 and TRBJ2-3, with 12 bases identical to TRBD2. The CDR3 is 17 residues long. Trimming cost V 4 bases and J 2 bases; bases outside gene matches: 7. The germline CDR1 and CDR2 sequences are PRHDT and FYEKMQ (reference sequence). The CDR3 region has the DNA TGTGCCAGCAGCTACGACAGGACTAGCGGGGTCACAGATACGCAGTATTTT. Protein sequence: CASSYDRTSGVTDTQYF. The entire variable domain, with the rest obtained from reference TRBV13 and TRBJ2-3, is as follows: AAGVIQSPRHLIKEKRETATLKCYPIPRHDTVYWYQQGPGQDPQFLISFYEKMQSDKGSIPDRFSAQQFSDYHSELNMSSLELGDSALYFCASSYDRTSGVTDTQYFGPGTRLTVL.

CDR3: CASSGVPLETQYF. CDR3 nucleotide sequence: TGTGCCAGCAGCGGAGTTCCTTTAGAGACCCAGTACTTC. The chain combines TRBV9 with TRBJ2-5; D remains unclear. Germline-derived CDR1 and CDR2 are SGDLS and YYNGEE. This CDR3 spans 13 amino acids. V lost 3 bases and J 4 bases, leaving 10 bases between the germline ends.